Shown below are 32 T cell receptor beta chains from a single sample sequenced in a study of shared clonotypes between healthy human individuals. Using immunoSEQ multiplex PCR, the repertoire was profiled, and TCRdb retains in-frame clones only, with some absent. Among some 2,000,000 clones listed, around 95% were seen once. The sample comprised naive CD4+ T cells sorted from blood. Documented subset: CD45RA+ positively selected. All receptors come from a man between 18 and 29 years old in good health.

This chain connects TRBV7-9 to TRBJ1-1; 7 bases agree with TRBD1. The CDR3 has 14 amino acids. V shed 7 bases, J shed 4 bases, and the junction held 9 bases outside the gene matches. From germline, CDR1 is SEHNR and CDR2 FQNEAQ (reference sequence). Written as DNA, the CDR3 is TGTGCCAGCACCAGAGACAGGGATGCCACTGAAGCTTTCTTT. It yields the protein CASTRDRDATEAFF.

V is TRBV4-1 and J is TRBJ1-5; 7 positions agree with TRBD1. V shed 5 bases, J shed 0 bases, and the junction held 10 bases outside the gene matches. Germline V gene data show CDR1 as MGHRA and CDR2 as YSYEKL. CDR3 size: 17 residues. DNA of the CDR3: TGCGCCAGCAGCTCTCAGGACAGGTCCTATAGCAATCAGCCCCAGCATTTT. Translating gives CASSSQDRSYSNQPQHF.

This clone was observed once. The chain is built from TRBV19 and TRBJ1-3, with 7 bases matching TRBD1. The trim removed 8 bases at V and 4 bases at J, leaving 8 bases unmatched. This CDR3 has 14 amino acids. Germline V gene lookup returns CDR1 LNHDA and CDR2 SQIVND (reference sequence). CDR3 sequence (DNA): TGTGCCAGTGCCGCAATGACAGGGGGAAACACCATATATTTT. Its protein is CASAAMTGGNTIYF.

This chain uses TRBV9 with TRBJ2-5; TRBD2 matches 11 bases. The CDR3 has 16 residues. J gave up 4 bases and V 3 bases, and 8 bases lay outside the gene matches. Looked up from germline, CDR1 is SGDLS and CDR2 is YYNGEE. The CDR3 loop reads CASSDRTSGWGETQYF. The CDR3 DNA reads TGTGCCAGCAGCGATAGGACTAGCGGGTGGGGAGAGACCCAGTACTTC.

This clone has a single count. The chain employs TRBV27 and TRBJ1-2, with a tentative D call TRBD1 (5 bases). V shed 5 bases and J shed 3 bases, with 16 bases lying between them. The germline V gene encodes CDR1 MNHEY and CDR2 SMNVEV (reference sequence). The CDR3 loop spans 15 amino acids. The DNA for the CDR3 is TGTGCCAGCAGTGGGGGGGGTGCTCAAGACTATGGCTACACCTTC. Encoded protein: CASSGGGAQDYGYTF.

This clone was observed a single time. J is TRBJ1-2 and V is TRBV4-2; D is unclear. Per the germline V gene, CDR1 is LGHNA and CDR2 is YNFKEQ. This CDR3 region has 15 residues. Trimming pared 0 bases from V and 4 bases from J, leaving 12 bases between. The CDR3 region has the DNA TGTGCCAGCAGCCAAGATATAGGCAGCCCCTATGGCTACACCTTC. It specifies CASSQDIGSPYGYTF.

V and J are TRBV7-9 and TRBJ1-3; D is ambiguous. The V and J ends lost 1 base and 10 bases respectively, with 11 bases between them. The CDR3 contains 13 residues. The germline V gene encodes CDR1 SEHNR and CDR2 FQNEAQ (reference sequence). CDR3 in DNA: TGTGCCAGCAGCTTAGGCCCCGGGAAGACCATATATTTT. Translating it yields CASSLGPGKTIYF.

This sequence joins TRBV30 and TRBJ1-2; D call uncertain. The CDR3 is 15 amino acids. The V end lost 2 bases, the J end lost 5 bases, and 18 bases lay between the germline ends. Germline V gene data show CDR1 as GTSNPN and CDR2 as SVGIG (reference sequence). This CDR3 reads CAWSPLVQTGYGYTF. The CDR3, as DNA: TGTGCCTGGAGTCCCCTAGTCCAGACTGGGTATGGCTACACCTTC.

This clone appeared a single time. This sequence joins TRBV10-3 and TRBJ2-3, with D maybe TRBD1 (6 bases). The CDR3 runs 15 residues. V shed 0 bases and J shed 6 bases, with 13 bases lying between them. Germline V gene lookup returns CDR1 ENHRY and CDR2 SYGVKD. DNA of the CDR3: TGTGCCATCAGTGAGTCACAGGGTAGTATGGATACGCAGTATTTT. The encoded protein is CAISESQGSMDTQYF.

On this clone itself: Distinct nucleotide sequences in the sample also encode this CDR3. The gene calls are TRBV6-5 and TRBJ2-7, with D possibly being TRBD1 or TRBD2 (6 bases each). Germline V gene data show CDR1 as MNHEY and CDR2 as SVGAGI. The CDR3 is 15 residues long. Trimming took 0 bases from V and 4 from J, leaving 13 bases between them. The CDR3 bases are TGTGCCAGCAGTTACTCTCGGACGGGGGCTTACGAGCAGTACTTC. It yields the protein CASSYSRTGAYEQYF.

This clone was recorded only once. This sequence joins TRBV5-1 and TRBJ1-4; tentatively, D is TRBD1 (5 bases). The germline V gene has CDR1 SGHRS and CDR2 YFSETQ. This CDR3 is built from 15 residues. Trimming removed 2 bases at V and 5 bases at J, with 13 bases between. CDR3 protein: CASSFGGRGNEKLFF. DNA of the CDR3: TGCGCCAGCAGCTTCGGAGGGCGGGGGAATGAAAAACTGTTTTTT.

V usage is TRBV5-1 and J usage is TRBJ2-7, with 8 bases aligning to TRBD1. Germline V gene lookup returns CDR1 SGHRS and CDR2 YFSETQ. Trimming took 4 bases from V and 6 from J; bases not matched to a gene: 9. The CDR3 sequence is 14 residues long. The CDR3 sequence is CASSKDRARSEQYF. CDR3 nucleotide sequence: TGCGCCAGCAGCAAGGACAGGGCGCGGAGCGAGCAGTACTTC.

The genes are TRBV5-1 and TRBJ1-6, with 9 bases identical to TRBD1. After removal of 0 bases from V and 5 bases from J, the junction contained 6 bases not matched to a gene. The germline V gene has CDR1 SGHRS and CDR2 YFSETQ. This CDR3 contains 17 residues. CDR3 sequence: CASSLDEQGANNSPLHF. The CDR3 coding sequence is TGCGCCAGCAGCTTGGACGAACAGGGGGCTAATAATTCACCCCTCCACTTT. The full variable domain, rest sourced from reference TRBV5-1 and TRBJ1-6, is KAGVTQTPRYLIKTRGQQVTLSCSPISGHRSVSWYQQTPGQGLQFLFEYFSETQRNKGNFPGRFSGRQFSNSRSEMNVSTLELGDSALYLCASSLDEQGANNSPLHFGNGTRLTVT.

J is TRBJ2-7 and V is TRBV18, with D possibly being TRBD2 (6 bases). The CDR3 is 16 residues long. The V and J ends lost 6 bases and 0 bases respectively, with 18 bases between them. Germline CDR1 reads KGHSH; CDR2 reads LQKENI. DNA for the CDR3: TGTGCCAGCTCCCGGACGGGCGGGACCACCTCCTACGAGCAGTACTTC. Translated: CASSRTGGTTSYEQYF.

This sequence joins TRBV7-2 and TRBJ2-7; TRBD2 aligns across 7 bases. Looked up from germline, CDR1 is SGHTA and CDR2 is FQGNSA. This CDR3 comprises 14 residues. With 1 base clipped from V and 4 bases from J, the junction kept 4 bases outside the gene matches. CDR3 sequence: CASSLGASGYEQYF. In DNA form, the CDR3 reads TGTGCCAGCAGCTTAGGAGCTAGCGGATACGAGCAGTACTTC.

This chain joins TRBV7-9 and TRBJ1-6, with D hard to call. Germline V gives CDR1 SEHNR, CDR2 FQNEAQ (reference sequence). This CDR3 comprises 17 residues. Trimming took off 1 base at V and 0 bases at J, with 10 bases between the two ends. This CDR3 is CASSLVPGNSYNSPLHF. CDR3 nucleotides: TGTGCCAGCAGCTTAGTACCCGGGAACTCCTATAATTCACCCCTCCACTTT.

Turning to this clone: Additional DNA sequences in this sample encode the identical CDR3. V and J are TRBV27 and TRBJ2-7; no definite D call. This CDR3 region has 13 residues. The germline V gene has CDR1 MNHEY and CDR2 SMNVEV (reference sequence). Trimming cost V 3 bases and J 3 bases, with 9 bases left between them. The CDR3: CASSLSRSYEQYF. The DNA for the CDR3 is TGTGCCAGCAGTTTGTCTAGGAGCTACGAGCAGTACTTC.

This clone showed up just once. The DNA is left out, because the CDR3 cannot be placed on it with certainty; the CDR3 is given as TCRdb lists it. This chain joins TRBV21-1 and TRBJ2-7; whether TRBD1, the table's D call, matches the DNA was not checked. TRBV21-1 is a recognized pseudogene. The CDR3 comprises 16 residues, both ends counted. CDR3 in amino acids: CASYRFGRGSSYEQYF.

The genes are TRBV4-1 and TRBJ2-1; 7 bases fit TRBD2. V shed 1 base, J shed 2 bases, and the junction held 5 bases outside the gene matches. CDR3 length equals 16 residues. Germline V lookup: CDR1 MGHRA, CDR2 YSYEKL. The CDR3 nucleotides are TGCGCCAGCAGCCAAGGTCACGGGAGGACCTACAATGAGCAGTTCTTC. Protein sequence: CASSQGHGRTYNEQFF.

This chain joins TRBV7-6 and TRBJ1-1, with unresolved D. Trimming removed 4 bases from V and 3 bases from J, with 9 bases in between. This CDR3 comprises 13 residues. Germline CDR1 is SGHVS and CDR2 is FNYEAQ. The CDR3 protein is CASSWASDTEAFF. DNA for the CDR3: TGTGCCAGCAGCTGGGCATCCGACACTGAAGCTTTCTTT.

The chain combines TRBV12-5 with TRBJ1-1; TRBD1 is a possible D gene (6 bases). The V gene's germline CDR1 is LGHNT and CDR2 FRNRAP. This CDR3 is 16 amino acids long. The V end was cut by 0 bases, the J end by 4 bases, with 15 bases between. The CDR3 here is CASGLVRPRGITEAFF. CDR3 sequence (DNA): TGTGCTAGTGGTTTGGTACGGCCCAGGGGCATCACTGAAGCTTTCTTT. Combining the CDR3 with reference TRBV12-5 and TRBJ1-1 gives the whole variable domain DARVTQTPRHKVTEMGQEVTMRCQPILGHNTVFWYRQTMMQGLELLAYFRNRAPLDDSGMPKDRFSAEMPDATLATLKIQPSEPRDSAVYFCASGLVRPRGITEAFFGQGTRLTVV.

The chain carries TRBV18 and TRBJ2-2; maybe TRBD1 (6 bases). Germline CDR1 KGHSH, CDR2 LQKENI. V was cut by 4 bases and J by 6 bases, with 12 bases left in between. The CDR3 totals 14 residues. CDR3 residues: CASSLRQDAGELFF. The CDR3 DNA reads as TGTGCCAGCTCACTCAGACAGGACGCCGGGGAGCTGTTTTTT.

As DNA, the CDR3 is TGTGCCACCCAGGGTCGCGGACATGGCTACACCTTC. It yields the protein CATQGRGHGYTF. The chain recombines TRBV19 with TRBJ1-2, with D maybe TRBD1 (5 bases). V lost 10 bases to trimming and J lost 6 bases, with 15 bases between them. CDR3 size: 12 residues. The germline V gene has CDR1 LNHDA and CDR2 SQIVND (reference sequence).

V and J are TRBV5-1 and TRBJ2-5, with D hard to call. V lost 0 bases, J lost 5 bases, and 14 bases lay in between. This CDR3 contains 15 residues. Germline assignment: CDR1 SGHRS and CDR2 YFSETQ. The CDR3 reads CASSLGGINGETQYF. The CDR3 coding sequence is TGCGCCAGCAGCTTGGGTGGGATCAACGGGGAGACCCAGTACTTC.

The chain joins TRBV10-3 to TRBJ2-3; 10 bases fit TRBD2. The length of the CDR3 is 18 residues. The J segment lost 2 bases and the V segment lost 6 bases, leaving 14 bases of the junction unmatched. Germline-derived CDR1 and CDR2 are ENHRY and SYGVKD. The CDR3 DNA is TGTGCCATCAGCTCTATAGCGGGAGGCCCCTCCAACACAGATACGCAGTATTTT. This sequence encodes CAISSIAGGPSNTDTQYF.

The rearrangement joins TRBV15 to TRBJ2-7; 13 bases are a match to TRBD2. The CDR3 is 15 residues long. Germline trimming cut 0 bases from V and 4 bases from J; bases unmatched to any gene: 0. Germline V gene data show CDR1 as LNHNV and CDR2 as YYDKDF (reference sequence). CDR3 coding DNA: TGTGCCACCAGCAGAGAGGGACTAGCGGGATACGAGCAGTACTTC. This codes for CATSREGLAGYEQYF.

This chain links TRBV10-3 with TRBJ2-7; 7 nucleotides line up with TRBD2. This CDR3 has 15 amino acids. V lost 0 bases to trimming and J lost 4 bases; unmatched junction nucleotides: 6. Germline V lookup: CDR1 ENHRY, CDR2 SYGVKD. Here the CDR3 reads CAISESAASGYEQYF. The CDR3 DNA sequence: TGTGCCATCAGTGAGTCAGCGGCTAGCGGTTACGAGCAGTACTTC.

The V call is TRBV7-9, the J call TRBJ2-1; TRBD2 agrees at 10 bases. CDR3 size: 15 residues. With 2 bases clipped from V and 10 bases from J, the junction kept 8 bases outside the gene matches. Germline CDR1 is SEHNR and CDR2 is FQNEAQ (reference sequence). The chain's CDR3 is CASSLSSGGAREQFF. In DNA form, the CDR3 reads TGTGCCAGCAGCTTATCCAGCGGGGGGGCCAGAGAGCAGTTCTTC.

This clone was recorded a few times. This chain uses TRBV7-3 with TRBJ2-2; D may match TRBD1 or TRBD2 (5 bases each). V was shortened by 0 bases and J by 8 bases, with 19 bases between the two germline ends. This CDR3 contains 17 residues. CDR1 and CDR2 (germline): SGHTA, FQGTGA. The CDR3 DNA reads TGTGCCAGCAGCTTAACCTCGGGGCCTCTCTCTGAGGGGGAGCTGTTTTTT. It yields the protein CASSLTSGPLSEGELFF.

The chain joins TRBV7-6 to TRBJ2-3; perhaps D is TRBD1 or TRBD2 (5 bases each). Trimming took off 5 bases at V and 3 bases at J, with 18 bases between the two ends. Germline CDR1 reads SGHVS; CDR2 reads FNYEAQ. This CDR3 contains 16 residues. The CDR3 DNA reads as TGTGCCAGCAGCGCCGGGATGGGGCTCGGGACAGATACGCAGTATTTT. As protein: CASSAGMGLGTDTQYF.

The chain recombines TRBV2 with TRBJ2-2, with D possibly being TRBD2 (6 bases). Germline V gene sequence: CDR1 SNHLY, CDR2 FYNNEI. With 7 bases removed from V and 5 bases from J, the gap between germline ends came to 17 bases. The CDR3 runs to 15 residues. As DNA, the CDR3 is TGTGCCAGCACCGGAGGCGGGGTCGGGACCGGGGAGCTGTTTTTT. It codes for CASTGGGVGTGELFF. The whole variable domain, filled in from reference TRBV2 and TRBJ2-2, reads EPEVTQTPSHQVTQMGQEVILRCVPISNHLYFYWYRQILGQKVEFLVSFYNNEISEKSEIFDDQFSVERPDGSNFTLKIRSTKLEDSAMYFCASTGGGVGTGELFFGEGSRLTVL.

Concerning this clone itself: An end of the junction does not agree with germline; a read error may underlie this. The gene calls are TRBV2 and TRBJ2-3, with a tentative D call TRBD2 (6 bases). The CDR3 loop spans 10 amino acids. CDR1 and CDR2 (germline): SNHLY, FYNNEI. In DNA, the CDR3 is TGTGCCAGCAGTCTGACCGGGACTCACTTT. Protein: CASSLTGTHF. Looking up the rest from reference TRBV2 and TRBJ2-3 gives the full variable domain: EPEVTQTPSHQVTQMGQEVILRCVPISNHLYFYWYRQILGQKVEFLVSFYNNEISEKSEIFDDQFSVERPDGSNFTLKIRSTKLEDSAMYFCASSLTGTHFGPGTRLTVL.